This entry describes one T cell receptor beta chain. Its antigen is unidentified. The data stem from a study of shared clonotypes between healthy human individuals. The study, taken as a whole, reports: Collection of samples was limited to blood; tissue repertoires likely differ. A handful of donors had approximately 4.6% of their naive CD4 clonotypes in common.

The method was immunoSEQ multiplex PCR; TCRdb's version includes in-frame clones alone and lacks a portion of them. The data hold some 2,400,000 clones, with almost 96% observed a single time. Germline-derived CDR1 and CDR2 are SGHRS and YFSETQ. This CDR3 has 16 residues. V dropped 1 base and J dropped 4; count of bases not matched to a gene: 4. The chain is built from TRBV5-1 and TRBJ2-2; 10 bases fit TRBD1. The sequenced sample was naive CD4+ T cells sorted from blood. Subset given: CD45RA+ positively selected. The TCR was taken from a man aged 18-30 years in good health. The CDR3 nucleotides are TGCGCCAGCAGCTTGTTAGGACAGGGGGTCACCGGGGAGCTGTTTTTT. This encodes CASSLLGQGVTGELFF.